This TCR beta chain was found in a study of identical twins. Study-level findings and limits: Within cord blood, abundant beta clonotypes carried fewer insertions, but memory repertoires showed no such trend. Analyses of zero insertions could, in part, be confounded by invariant MAIT and iNKT cells.

This clonotype was seen ten or more times. The antigen remains undetermined. V lost 4 bases and J lost 0, with 11 bases in between. The CDR3 loop spans 16 amino acids. Germline V gene data show CDR1 as SGHTS and CDR2 as YDEGEE. One entry per CDR3 protein, called by TCRdb with MiXCR from the 5' RACE reads. The table has about 160,000 distinct CDR3 sequences, 3% to 4.5% seen once. The rearrangement uses TRBV5-8 and TRBJ2-6; tentative D call: TRBD2 (5 bases). Specimen: memory T cells sorted from blood. The TCR comes from a man between 18 and 35 years old in good health. The CDR3 DNA reads as TGTGCCAGCAGCCAGCGGAAAAGCTCTGGGGCCAACGTCCTGACTTTC. The encoded protein is CASSQRKSSGANVLTF.